The next 30 T cell receptor beta chains were all read from a single sample in a study of post-analysis software for immune sequencing data. Findings and caveats of the study: Relative to controls, patients had about 5 TRBV segments at higher frequency, with TRBV5-6, TRBV5-1 and TRBV20-1 among these.

The antigens of these receptors remain unknown. Unique molecular identifiers featured in each of the TCR beta cDNA libraries. TCRdb used MiXCR to reprocess the PCR reads, holding one entry per CDR3 protein. The sample carries 180,000 or so distinct CDR3 sequences, approximately 30% recorded once. The specimen sequenced was blood. All receptors derive from a girl between 2 and 17 years old with multiple sclerosis.

V gene TRBV4-1 combines with J gene TRBJ2-7; weak D call: TRBD1 (6 bases). There are 14 residues in the CDR3. Germline V gene sequence: CDR1 MGHRA, CDR2 YSYEKL. The V and J ends lost 1 base and 3 bases respectively, with 10 bases between them. CDR3 sequence reads: CASSQATGYYEQYF. The CDR3 region has the DNA TGCGCCAGCAGCCAAGCGACAGGCTACTACGAGCAGTACTTC.

This clonotype was detected only a few times. CDR3 amino acids: CASSLIFWTGVRYSPLHF. For the CDR3, the DNA is TGTGCCAGCAGCTTAATATTTTGGACAGGGGTAAGGTATTCACCCCTCCACTTT. The chain carries TRBV7-3 and TRBJ1-6, with 9 nucleotides matching TRBD1. Germline trimming cut 1 base from V and 8 bases from J; bases unmatched to any gene: 12. CDR3 size: 18 residues. Germline CDR1 SGHTA, CDR2 FQGTGA.

Remarks on this clonotype: The junction differs from germline at one of its ends, possibly a read error. The V gene is TRBV11-2, the J gene TRBJ2-7, with 8 bases identical to TRBD2. The CDR3 has 14 residues. The germline V gene has CDR1 SGHAT and CDR2 FQNNGV. CDR3: CACSSPPLADEQYF. The CDR3 DNA reads as TGTGCCTGCAGCTCCCCCCCACTAGCGGATGAGCAGTACTTC.

This clonotype was recorded only once. A much more abundant neighbour one base away suggests this may be a read error. This chain joins TRBV5-1 and TRBJ2-3, with 7 bases lining up with TRBD2. Germline V lookup: CDR1 SGHRS, CDR2 YFSETQ. CDR3 length: 15 residues. V was clipped by 7 bases and J by 2 bases; unmatched bases: 10. CDR3 loop: CASLRSGEPTDTQYF. The DNA for the CDR3 is TGCGCCAGCTTAAGAAGCGGGGAACCCACAGATACGCAGTATTTT.

The rearrangement links TRBV4-1 to TRBJ2-7; D perhaps matches TRBD1 (5 bases). V was clipped by 0 bases and J by 2 bases, with 11 bases between them. Germline V lookup: CDR1 MGHRA, CDR2 YSYEKL. The CDR3 extends over 15 amino acids. The CDR3 coding sequence is TGCGCCAGCAGCCAAGATGCCCCGGACACCTACGAGCAGTACTTC. The encoded protein is CASSQDAPDTYEQYF.

The sample holds a few counts of this clonotype. The J gene is TRBJ2-3, the V gene TRBV20-1, with 11 positions matching TRBD2. The CDR3 is made up of 15 amino acids. V lost 6 bases, J lost 4 bases, and 9 bases stayed unmatched. From germline, CDR1 is DFQATT and CDR2 SNEGSKA (reference sequence). CDR3 DNA sequence: TGCAGTGCCCCGGTCACTAGCGGGAGTGCAGATACGCAGTATTTT. Its protein is CSAPVTSGSADTQYF.

This clonotype showed up many times. The CDR3 DNA reads TGTGCCAGCAGTTACTCCGGCGGGGGGGTGCAGGGTACGCAGTATTTT. Its translation: CASSYSGGGVQGTQYF. The rearrangement uses TRBV6-5 and TRBJ2-3; TRBD2 agrees at 9 bases. The CDR3 is made up of 16 amino acids. Germline V gene sequence: CDR1 MNHEY, CDR2 SVGAGI. V was clipped by 0 bases and J by 8 bases; unmatched bases: 9.

This clonotype was counted ten times or more. The genes are TRBV6-6 and TRBJ1-1; 9 bases are a match to TRBD1. J was trimmed by 4 bases and V by 2 bases; bases with no gene match: 5. The CDR3 covers 15 residues. CDR1 and CDR2 (germline): MNHNY, SVGAGI (reference sequence). The CDR3 DNA is TGTGCCAGCAGTTACCCCGGACAGGGGATCACTGAAGCTTTCTTT. Translated, it gives CASSYPGQGITEAFF.

The chain carries TRBV6-1 and TRBJ2-5; a possible D gene is TRBD2 (6 bases). V was clipped by 0 bases and J by 11 bases, with 10 bases between them. From germline, CDR1 is MNHNS and CDR2 SASEGT. The CDR3 sequence is 12 residues long. The CDR3 sequence is CASSEAGTEQYF. The DNA of the CDR3 is TGTGCCAGCAGTGAAGCCGGGACTGAGCAGTACTTC.

This clonotype has just a few counts. The V gene is TRBV5-1, the J gene TRBJ2-7, with a tentative D call TRBD1 (6 bases). The CDR3 is 14 amino acids. V lost 3 bases and J 2 bases, leaving 12 bases between the germline ends. In germline, CDR1 is SGHRS, CDR2 YFSETQ. Here the CDR3 reads CASSWGQSPYEQYF. The DNA for the CDR3 is TGCGCCAGCAGCTGGGGGCAATCACCCTACGAGCAGTACTTC.

This clonotype was recorded at least ten times. The genes are TRBV10-3 and TRBJ2-5; possibly TRBD1 for D (6 bases). Germline CDR1 ENHRY, CDR2 SYGVKD. This CDR3 is 14 amino acids long. V lost 3 bases and J 0 bases, leaving 8 bases between the germline ends. CDR3 bases: TGTGCCATCAGTGACACAGGGTACCAAGAGACCCAGTACTTC. Translation gives CAISDTGYQETQYF.

The sample holds many counts of this clonotype. The rearrangement links TRBV5-1 to TRBJ2-3, with D perhaps TRBD1 (5 bases). V gave up 1 base and J gave up 3 bases, with 9 bases separating them. CDR3 length equals 14 residues. In germline, CDR1 is SGHRS, CDR2 YFSETQ. CDR3 nucleotide sequence: TGCGCCAGCAGCTTGCAGGGAAGGACAGATACGCAGTATTTT. This gives the protein CASSLQGRTDTQYF.

The V gene is TRBV28, the J gene TRBJ2-7; no clear D gene. The CDR3 has 13 amino acids. Germline CDR1 reads MDHEN; CDR2 reads SYDVKM. V was trimmed by 3 bases and J by 9 bases, leaving 15 bases between them. This CDR3 is CASSLGRRSGQYF. The CDR3 bases are TGTGCCAGCAGTTTGGGCCGGCGGTCGGGGCAGTACTTC.

With respect to this clonotype: A much larger clone is a single base away; this may be a read error. V usage is TRBV28 and J usage is TRBJ2-5; 7 bases match TRBD2. CDR3 length equals 14 residues. The V gene end was trimmed by 6 bases and the J gene end by 11 bases; junction bases not matched to a gene: 15. CDR1 and CDR2 from the germline V gene are MDHEN and SYDVKM. The CDR3 DNA is TGTGCCAGCAGCGGCGGGAGTTCCTACAATGAGCAGTACTTC. This encodes CASSGGSSYNEQYF.

On this clonotype itself: This may be a read error: a much more frequent sequence differs by one nucleotide. J is TRBJ2-7 and V is TRBV11-2, with 7 bases that match TRBD2. V was clipped by 1 base and J by 3 bases; unmatched bases: 12. The germline CDR1 and CDR2 sequences are SGHAT and FQNNGV. This CDR3 has 17 residues. The CDR3 nucleotides read TGTGCCAGCAGCTTAGTTTGGGTGGCAGGGAGGGACTACGAGCAGTACTTC. Its protein product is CASSLVWVAGRDYEQYF.

CDR3 sequence reads: CASSPSYLWQYF. The CDR3 region has the DNA TGTGCCAGCAGTCCGTCATACTTGTGGCAGTACTTC. The rearrangement links TRBV6-2 or TRBV6-3 to TRBJ2-7; no firm D call. CDR1 and CDR2 (germline): MNHEY, SVGEGT. V shed 5 bases and J shed 9 bases, with 14 bases lying between them. The CDR3 spans 12 residues.

J is TRBJ1-5 and V is TRBV28; no reliable D call. The V and J ends lost 2 bases and 5 bases respectively, with 13 bases between them. In germline, CDR1 is MDHEN, CDR2 SYDVKM. This CDR3 region has 15 residues. CDR3 DNA sequence: TGTGCCAGCAGTTTAAGGGTGGGCAGGTATCAGCCCCAGCATTTT. It encodes CASSLRVGRYQPQHF.

Notes on this clonotype: The junction does not match germline at one end; this may be a read error. This sequence joins TRBV5-1 and TRBJ1-1; D is uncertain. The germline V gene has CDR1 SGHRS and CDR2 YFSETQ. This CDR3 contains 13 residues. The CDR3 nucleotides are TGCGCCTGCAGCTTGGAGTTGGGGTCTGAAGCTTTCTTT. It yields the protein CACSLELGSEAFF.

V usage is TRBV2 and J usage is TRBJ1-2; 12 nucleotides agree with TRBD1. The CDR3 is made up of 16 amino acids. Germline CDR1 is SNHLY and CDR2 is FYNNEI. The CDR3 sequence is CSSRRDRGRSLYGYTF. CDR3 sequence (DNA): TGTTCCTCGCGCCGGGACAGGGGGCGGTCCCTTTATGGCTACACCTTC. The full variable domain, its missing parts supplied by reference TRBV2 and TRBJ1-2, is EPEVTQTPSHQVTQMGQEVILRCVPISNHLYFYWYRQILGQKVEFLVSFYNNEISEKSEIFDDQFSVERPDGSNFTLKIRSTKLEDSAMYFCSSRRDRGRSLYGYTFGSGTRLTVV.

This clonotype was seen many times. V and J are TRBV2 and TRBJ2-3; 7 positions agree with TRBD2. CDR3 size: 14 residues. The germline V gene encodes CDR1 SNHLY and CDR2 FYNNEI. The junction had 4 bases not matched to a gene; V was cut back by 7 bases and J by 0 bases. CDR3 sequence (DNA): TGTGCCAGCAAAAGCGGGGCTAGCACAGATACGCAGTATTTT. Its translation is CASKSGASTDTQYF.

There are many counts of this clonotype. CDR3 residues: CASSHAASSAYEQYF. The CDR3 nucleotides are TGTGCCAGCAGCCACGCGGCTAGCTCCGCCTACGAGCAGTACTTC. The chain carries TRBV3-1 and TRBJ2-7; TRBD2 might be the D (5 bases). The CDR3 has 15 amino acids. Deletions cut 3 bases from V and 2 bases from J, with 14 bases between. In germline, CDR1 is LGHDT, CDR2 YNNKEL (reference sequence).

Note on this clonotype: A much more abundant neighbour one base away suggests this may be a read error. This CDR3 is missing its conserved last phenylalanine or tryptophan, likely due to a read error. The V call is TRBV20-1, the J call TRBJ2-1; D is unclear. The CDR3 is 15 residues long. The germline V gene encodes CDR1 DFQATT and CDR2 SNEGSKA (reference sequence). Between the trimmed V and J ends, which lost 3 bases and 7 bases, there was a span of 19 bases. CDR3 sequence reads: CSARKENIMGNEQFC. For the CDR3, the DNA is TGCAGTGCTAGGAAAGAGAACATCATGGGAAATGAGCAGTTCTGC.

This clonotype was seen repeatedly, ten times or more. The chain is built from TRBV12-3 or TRBV12-4 and TRBJ2-1; the D gene is possibly TRBD1 (6 bases). This CDR3 contains 13 residues. V lost 6 bases and J 4 bases, leaving 10 bases between the germline ends. Here the CDR3 reads CASSNQGYNEQFF. CDR3 DNA sequence: TGTGCCAGCAGCAACCAGGGGTACAATGAGCAGTTCTTC.

A few counts support this clonotype. The chain employs TRBV12-3 or TRBV12-4 and TRBJ1-1; 7 bases fit TRBD1. The CDR3 extends over 14 amino acids. Germline trimming cut 6 bases from V and 0 bases from J; bases unmatched to any gene: 4. The CDR3 loop is CASRIQGLNTEAFF. For the CDR3, the DNA is TGTGCCAGCAGGATACAGGGGTTGAACACTGAAGCTTTCTTT.

This clonotype was recorded a few times. The chain uses TRBV5-1 and TRBJ2-6, with TRBD2 as a possible D gene (6 bases). The V gene's germline CDR1 is SGHRS and CDR2 YFSETQ. V was pared by 4 bases and J by 1 base, with 9 bases between. This CDR3 contains 15 residues. The CDR3 DNA sequence: TGCGCCAGCAGCATGGGGGGTTCTGGGGCCAACGTCCTGACTTTC. It yields the protein CASSMGGSGANVLTF. Complete variable domain (other parts from reference TRBV5-1 and TRBJ2-6): KAGVTQTPRYLIKTRGQQVTLSCSPISGHRSVSWYQQTPGQGLQFLFEYFSETQRNKGNFPGRFSGRQFSNSRSEMNVSTLELGDSALYLCASSMGGSGANVLTFGAGSRLTVL.

As concerns this clonotype: This may stem from a read error, because a much larger clone lies one nucleotide away. This CDR3 reads CASSQDDRSSYDEQFF. CDR3 in DNA: TGCGCCAGCAGCCAAGATGACCGGAGCTCCTACGATGAGCAGTTCTTC. The J gene is TRBJ2-1, the V gene TRBV4-1; D is unclear. The CDR3 sequence is 16 residues long. CDR1 is MGHRA, CDR2 YSYEKL, per germline.

A few counts support this clonotype. This chain connects TRBV2 to TRBJ2-3; 15 positions agree with TRBD2. Germline lookup yields CDR1 SNHLY and CDR2 FYNNEI. J gave up 4 bases and V 8 bases, and 4 bases lay outside the gene matches. There are 15 residues in the CDR3. Here the CDR3 reads CASGGTSGRPDTQYF. The CDR3 bases are TGTGCCAGCGGGGGGACTAGCGGGAGGCCAGATACGCAGTATTTT.

This clonotype was picked up many times. The CDR3 loop is CASSVTSGKQETQYF. CDR3 in DNA: TGTGCCAGCAGCGTAACTAGCGGGAAACAAGAGACCCAGTACTTC. V is TRBV9 and J is TRBJ2-5, with TRBD2 identical over 10 bases. With 1 base clipped from V and 2 bases from J, the junction kept 2 bases outside the gene matches. Germline lookup yields CDR1 SGDLS and CDR2 YYNGEE. The CDR3 runs 15 residues.

The chain is built from TRBV20-1 and TRBJ2-3; D call uncertain. Germline lookup yields CDR1 DFQATT and CDR2 SNEGSKA (reference sequence). V lost 3 bases and J 4 bases, leaving 20 bases between the germline ends. The CDR3 extends over 16 amino acids. CDR3 DNA sequence: TGCAGTGCTAGCGATTCCGCAGGTCCAGTGGCAGATACGCAGTATTTT. This gives the protein CSASDSAGPVADTQYF.

To note about this clonotype: A read error may be the cause here, since a much bigger clone is one base away. The rearrangement uses TRBV29-1 and TRBJ2-7, with TRBD1 matching over 7 bases. J lost 0 bases, V lost 7 bases, and 3 bases had no gene match. CDR3 size: 12 residues. Germline assignment: CDR1 SQVTM and CDR2 ANQGSEA. The CDR3: CSAGTVSYEQYF. For the CDR3, the DNA is TGCAGCGCGGGGACAGTCTCCTACGAGCAGTACTTC.